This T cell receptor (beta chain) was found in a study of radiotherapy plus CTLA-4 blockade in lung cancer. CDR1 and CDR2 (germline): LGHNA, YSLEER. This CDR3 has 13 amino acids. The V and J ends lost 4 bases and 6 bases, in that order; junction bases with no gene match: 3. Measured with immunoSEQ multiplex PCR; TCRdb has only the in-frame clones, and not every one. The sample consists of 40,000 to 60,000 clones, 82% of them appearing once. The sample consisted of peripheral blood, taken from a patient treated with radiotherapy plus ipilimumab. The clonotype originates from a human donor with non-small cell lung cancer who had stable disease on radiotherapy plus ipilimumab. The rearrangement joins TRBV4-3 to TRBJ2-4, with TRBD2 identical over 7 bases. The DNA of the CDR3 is TGCGCCAGCAGCCTGAGGGAGGGAAACATTCAGTACTTC. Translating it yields CASSLREGNIQYF.